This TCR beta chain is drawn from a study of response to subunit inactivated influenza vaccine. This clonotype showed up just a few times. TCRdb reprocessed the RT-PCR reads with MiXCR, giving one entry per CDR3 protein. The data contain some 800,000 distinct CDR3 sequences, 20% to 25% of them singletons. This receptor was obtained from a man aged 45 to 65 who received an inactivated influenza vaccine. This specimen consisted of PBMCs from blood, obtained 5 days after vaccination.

CDR3 DNA sequence: TGCAGTGCTAGAGATTGGACGGCCTCCTACAATGAGCAGTTCTTC. It yields the protein CSARDWTASYNEQFF. V and J are TRBV20-1 and TRBJ2-1; D ambiguous. CDR3 length: 15 residues. Per the germline V gene, CDR1 is DFQATT and CDR2 is SNEGSKA (reference sequence). Trimming left V 0 bases short and J 0 bases short, with 9 bases between.